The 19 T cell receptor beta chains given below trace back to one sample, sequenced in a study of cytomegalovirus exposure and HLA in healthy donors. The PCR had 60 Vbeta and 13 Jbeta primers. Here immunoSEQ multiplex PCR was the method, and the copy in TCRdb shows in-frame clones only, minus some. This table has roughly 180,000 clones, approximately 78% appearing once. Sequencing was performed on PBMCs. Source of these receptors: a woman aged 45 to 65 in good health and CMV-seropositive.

The CDR3 protein is CASSTTGEGGETQYF. The CDR3 coding sequence is TGTGCCAGCAGCACGACAGGGGAGGGAGGAGAGACCCAGTACTTC. The chain couples TRBV5-6 to TRBJ2-5, with D possibly being TRBD1 (8 bases). This CDR3 has 15 amino acids. The V end lost 4 bases, the J end lost 4 bases, and 17 bases lay between the germline ends. The germline CDR1 and CDR2 sequences are SGHDT and YYEEEE.

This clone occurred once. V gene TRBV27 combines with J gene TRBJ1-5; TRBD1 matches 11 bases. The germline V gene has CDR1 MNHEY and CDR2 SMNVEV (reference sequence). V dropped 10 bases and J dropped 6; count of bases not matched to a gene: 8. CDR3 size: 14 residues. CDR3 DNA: TGTGCCATTCTCCGGGACAGGGGGACTCAGCCCCAGCATTTT. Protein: CAILRDRGTQPQHF.

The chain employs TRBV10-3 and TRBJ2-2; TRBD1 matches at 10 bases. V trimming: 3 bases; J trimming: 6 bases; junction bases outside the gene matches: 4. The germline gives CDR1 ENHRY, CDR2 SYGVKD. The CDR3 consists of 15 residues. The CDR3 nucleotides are TGTGCCATCAGTGAATGGGACAGGGGTCCCGGGGAGCTGTTTTTT. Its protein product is CAISEWDRGPGELFF.

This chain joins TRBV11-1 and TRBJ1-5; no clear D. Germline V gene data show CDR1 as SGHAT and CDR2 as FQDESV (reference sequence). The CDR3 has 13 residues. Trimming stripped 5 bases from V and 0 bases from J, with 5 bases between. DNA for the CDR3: TGTGCCAGCAGCCTCTATAGCAATCAGCCCCAGCATTTT. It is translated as CASSLYSNQPQHF.

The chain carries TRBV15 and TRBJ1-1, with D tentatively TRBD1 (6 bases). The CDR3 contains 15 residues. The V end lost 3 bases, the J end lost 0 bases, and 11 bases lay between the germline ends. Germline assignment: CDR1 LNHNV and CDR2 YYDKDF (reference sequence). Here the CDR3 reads CATSRGGTLNTEAFF. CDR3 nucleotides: TGTGCCACCAGCAGGGGAGGGACACTGAACACTGAAGCTTTCTTT.

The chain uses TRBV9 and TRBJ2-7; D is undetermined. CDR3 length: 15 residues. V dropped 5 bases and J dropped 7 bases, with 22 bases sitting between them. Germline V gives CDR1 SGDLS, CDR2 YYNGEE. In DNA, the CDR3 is TGTGCCAGCAGTCCGTTCGGAGTTGGGTTAGAGGAGCAGTACTTC. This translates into CASSPFGVGLEEQYF. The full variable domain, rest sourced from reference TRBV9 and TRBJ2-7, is DSGVTQTPKHLITATGQRVTLRCSPRSGDLSVYWYQQSLDQGLQFLIQYYNGEERAKGNILERFSAQQFPDLHSELNLSSLELGDSALYFCASSPFGVGLEEQYFGPGTRLTVT.

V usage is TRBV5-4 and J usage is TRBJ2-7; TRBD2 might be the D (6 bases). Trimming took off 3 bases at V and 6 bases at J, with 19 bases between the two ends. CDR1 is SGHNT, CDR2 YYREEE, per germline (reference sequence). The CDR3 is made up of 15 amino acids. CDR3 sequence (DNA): TGTGCCAGCAGCTCCCCAGGAGGGAAGAAGGGCGAGCAGTACTTC. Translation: CASSSPGGKKGEQYF.

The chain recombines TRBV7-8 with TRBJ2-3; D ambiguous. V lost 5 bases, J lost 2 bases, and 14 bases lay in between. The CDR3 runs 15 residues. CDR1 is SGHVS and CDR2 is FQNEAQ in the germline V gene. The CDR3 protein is CASSPSSVYTDTQYF. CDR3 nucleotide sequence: TGTGCCAGCAGCCCATCGAGTGTTTACACAGATACGCAGTATTTT.

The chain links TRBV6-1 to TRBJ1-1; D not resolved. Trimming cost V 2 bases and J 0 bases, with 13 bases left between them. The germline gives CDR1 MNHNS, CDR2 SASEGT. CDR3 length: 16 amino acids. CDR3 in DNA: TGTGCCAGCAGTGAACCCGGAGGGTCCCTGAACACTGAAGCTTTCTTT. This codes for CASSEPGGSLNTEAFF.

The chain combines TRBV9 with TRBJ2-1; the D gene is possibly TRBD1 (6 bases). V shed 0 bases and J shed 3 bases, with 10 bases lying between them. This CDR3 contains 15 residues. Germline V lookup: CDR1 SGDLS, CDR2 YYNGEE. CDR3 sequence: CASSVAGDNYNEQFF. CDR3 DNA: TGTGCCAGCAGCGTAGCCGGGGACAACTACAATGAGCAGTTCTTC.

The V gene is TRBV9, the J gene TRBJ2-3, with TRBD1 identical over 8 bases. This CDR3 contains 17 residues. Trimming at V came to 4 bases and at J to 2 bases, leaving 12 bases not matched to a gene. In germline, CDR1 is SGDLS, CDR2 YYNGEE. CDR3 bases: TGTGCCAGCAGCCCCCGACAGGGGCCTAGGGCCACAGATACGCAGTATTTT. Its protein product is CASSPRQGPRATDTQYF.

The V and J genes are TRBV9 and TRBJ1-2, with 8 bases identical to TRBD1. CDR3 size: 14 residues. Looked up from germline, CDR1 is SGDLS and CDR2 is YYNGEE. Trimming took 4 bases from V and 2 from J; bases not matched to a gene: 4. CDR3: CASSTRTGNYGYTF. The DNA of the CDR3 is TGTGCCAGCAGCACCCGGACAGGGAACTATGGCTACACCTTC.

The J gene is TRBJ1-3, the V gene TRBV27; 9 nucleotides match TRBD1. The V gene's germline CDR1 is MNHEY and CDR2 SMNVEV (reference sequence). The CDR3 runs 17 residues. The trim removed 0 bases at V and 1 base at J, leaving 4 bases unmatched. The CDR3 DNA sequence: TGTGCCAGCAGTTTATCGGGACAGGGCAGGTCTGGAAACACCATATATTTT. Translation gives CASSLSGQGRSGNTIYF.

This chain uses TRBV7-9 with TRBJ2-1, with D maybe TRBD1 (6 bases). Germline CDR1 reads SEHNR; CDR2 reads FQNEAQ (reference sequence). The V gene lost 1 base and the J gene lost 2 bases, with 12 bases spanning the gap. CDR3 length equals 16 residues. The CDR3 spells CASSLVVGAAYNEQFF. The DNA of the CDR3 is TGTGCCAGCAGCTTAGTTGTGGGGGCAGCCTACAATGAGCAGTTCTTC.

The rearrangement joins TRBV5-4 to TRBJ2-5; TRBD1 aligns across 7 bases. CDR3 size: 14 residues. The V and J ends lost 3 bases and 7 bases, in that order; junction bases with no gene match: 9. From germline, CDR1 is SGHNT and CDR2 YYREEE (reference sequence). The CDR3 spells CASSSGQEGATQYF. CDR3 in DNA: TGTGCCAGCAGCTCCGGACAGGAAGGGGCGACCCAGTACTTC.

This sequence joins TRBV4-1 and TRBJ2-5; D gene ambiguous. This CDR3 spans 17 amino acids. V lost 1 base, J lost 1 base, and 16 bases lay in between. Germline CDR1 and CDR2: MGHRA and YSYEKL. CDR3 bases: TGCGCCAGCAGCCAAGTAATGAGTTTAGACTTCCAAGAGACCCAGTACTTC. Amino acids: CASSQVMSLDFQETQYF.

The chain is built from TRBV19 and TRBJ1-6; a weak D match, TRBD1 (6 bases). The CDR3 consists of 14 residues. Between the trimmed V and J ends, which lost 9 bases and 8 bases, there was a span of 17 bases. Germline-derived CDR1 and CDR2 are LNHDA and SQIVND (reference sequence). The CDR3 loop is CASNQWGRYSPLHF. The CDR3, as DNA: TGTGCCAGCAATCAGTGGGGGCGATATTCACCCCTCCACTTT.

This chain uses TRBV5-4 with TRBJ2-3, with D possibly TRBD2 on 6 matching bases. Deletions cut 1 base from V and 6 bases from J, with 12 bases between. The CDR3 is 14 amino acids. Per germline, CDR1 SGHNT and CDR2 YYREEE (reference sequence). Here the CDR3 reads CASSLNAGYDTQYF. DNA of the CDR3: TGTGCCAGCAGCTTGAACGCGGGGTATGATACGCAGTATTTT.

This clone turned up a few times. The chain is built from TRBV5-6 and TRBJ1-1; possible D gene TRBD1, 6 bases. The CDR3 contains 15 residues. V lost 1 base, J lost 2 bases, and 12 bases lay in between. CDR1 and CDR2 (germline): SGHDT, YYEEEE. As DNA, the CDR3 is TGTGCCAGCAGCTTGCCTCCGGGACAAAACACTGAAGCTTTCTTT. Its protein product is CASSLPPGQNTEAFF.